This TCR beta chain was recorded in a study of cytomegalovirus exposure and HLA in healthy donors. The study, taken as a whole, reports: TCR beta sequences reportedly predicted most subjects' HLA-A and HLA-B alleles accurately. As a later analysis revealed, the rate of TCR association differed by HLA locus, with DRB1 most and HLA-C fewest.

About this clone itself: The target antigen is unknown.

Primers: 60 Vbeta forward and 13 Jbeta reverse. TCRdb's copy holds only in-frame clones and misses some; the assay was immunoSEQ multiplex PCR. The sample lists more than 150,000 clones, 75% to 80% occurring once. CDR1 is LNHDA, CDR2 SQIVND, per germline (reference sequence). The J segment lost 3 bases and the V segment lost 3 bases, leaving 8 bases of the junction unmatched. CDR3 length: 16 residues. The sample taken for sequencing was PBMCs. This receptor was identified in a woman aged 25 to 39 in good health and CMV-seropositive. The chain joins TRBV19 to TRBJ2-1, with 7 nucleotides matching TRBD1. The CDR3 bases are TGTGCCAGTAGTATCCTAGGGACAGTTGGCTACAATGAGCAGTTCTTC. This codes for CASSILGTVGYNEQFF.